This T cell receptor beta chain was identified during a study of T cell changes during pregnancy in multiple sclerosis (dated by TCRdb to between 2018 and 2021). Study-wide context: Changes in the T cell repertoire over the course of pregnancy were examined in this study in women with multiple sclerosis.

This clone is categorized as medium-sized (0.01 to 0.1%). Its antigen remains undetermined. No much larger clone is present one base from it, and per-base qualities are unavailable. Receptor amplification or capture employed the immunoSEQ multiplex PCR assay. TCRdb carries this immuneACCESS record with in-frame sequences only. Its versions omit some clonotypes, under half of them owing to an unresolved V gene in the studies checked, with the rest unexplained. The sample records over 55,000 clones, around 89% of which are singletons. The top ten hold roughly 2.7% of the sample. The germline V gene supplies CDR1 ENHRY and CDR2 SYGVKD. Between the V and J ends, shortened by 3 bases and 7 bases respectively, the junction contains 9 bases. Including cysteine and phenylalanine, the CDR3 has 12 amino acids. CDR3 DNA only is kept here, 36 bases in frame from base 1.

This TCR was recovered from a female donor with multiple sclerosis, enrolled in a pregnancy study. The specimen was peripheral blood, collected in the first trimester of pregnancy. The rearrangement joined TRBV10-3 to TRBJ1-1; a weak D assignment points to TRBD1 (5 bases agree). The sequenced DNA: TGTGCCATCAGTGAATCAACAGGTGAAGCTTTCTTT. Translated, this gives CAISESTGEAFF.